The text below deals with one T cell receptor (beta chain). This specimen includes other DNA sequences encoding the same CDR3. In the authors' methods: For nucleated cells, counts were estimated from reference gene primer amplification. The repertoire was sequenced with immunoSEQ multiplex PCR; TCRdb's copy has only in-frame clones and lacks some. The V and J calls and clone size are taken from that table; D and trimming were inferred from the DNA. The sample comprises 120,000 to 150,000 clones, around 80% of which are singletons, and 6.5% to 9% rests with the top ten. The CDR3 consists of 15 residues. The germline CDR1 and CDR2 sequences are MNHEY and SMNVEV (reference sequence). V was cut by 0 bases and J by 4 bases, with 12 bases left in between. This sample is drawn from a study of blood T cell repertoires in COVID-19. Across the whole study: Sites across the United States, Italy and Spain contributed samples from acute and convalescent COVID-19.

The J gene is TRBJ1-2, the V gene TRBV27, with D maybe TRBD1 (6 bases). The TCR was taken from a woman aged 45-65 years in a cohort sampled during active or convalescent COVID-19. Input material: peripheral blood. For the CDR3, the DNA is TGTGCCAGCAGTTTATCACCACAGGGAACCTATGGCTACACCTTC. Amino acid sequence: CASSLSPQGTYGYTF.